The 26 T cell receptor beta chains below all came from one sample that was sequenced in a study of identical twins. TCRdb called the 5' RACE reads again in MiXCR, with one record for every CDR3 protein. The data hold hundreds of thousands of distinct CDR3 sequences, with over 8.5% observed a single time. The same specimen was also included in a second study, on yellow fever vaccine responses in identical twins.

Sequences were obtained from PBMCs. Receptor source: a woman younger than 30 in good health.

This clonotype was observed a handful of times. The V gene is TRBV7-9, the J gene TRBJ2-3, with 8 positions matching TRBD1. After removal of 7 bases from V and 2 bases from J, the junction contained 8 bases not matched to a gene. The CDR3 spans 15 residues. Germline CDR1 SEHNR, CDR2 FQNEAQ (reference sequence). The CDR3 bases are TGTGCCAGCATGACAGGGGCGACCTTCACAGATACGCAGTATTTT. It yields the protein CASMTGATFTDTQYF.

In its sample, this clonotype was seen many times. This chain joins TRBV12-3 or TRBV12-4 and TRBJ1-4; the match to TRBD1 covers 7 bases. The CDR3 is made up of 13 amino acids. With 3 bases clipped from V and 14 bases from J, the junction kept 9 bases outside the gene matches. DNA for the CDR3: TGTGCCAGCAGTTTTTCCGAGACAGGGAAGCTGTTTTTT. Amino acid sequence: CASSFSETGKLFF.

This clonotype was found a few times. The chain employs TRBV19 and TRBJ2-7; TRBD1 agrees at 8 bases. V shed 6 bases and J 4 bases; nucleotides not matched to a gene: 5. The germline V gene has CDR1 LNHDA and CDR2 SQIVND (reference sequence). The CDR3 runs 13 residues. CDR3 in amino acids: CASSRGQEYEQYF. The DNA of the CDR3 is TGTGCCAGTAGCCGGGGACAGGAGTACGAGCAGTACTTC.

This clonotype was seen only a few times. The genes are TRBV7-8 and TRBJ2-3; the D is unclear. With 3 bases removed from V and 1 base from J, the gap between germline ends came to 11 bases. CDR1 and CDR2 from the germline V gene are SGHVS and FQNEAQ. This CDR3 spans 15 amino acids. CDR3 amino acids: CASSLGSRRTDTQYF. The CDR3 nucleotides are TGTGCCAGCAGCTTGGGATCTAGGCGCACAGATACGCAGTATTTT.

This clonotype was counted many times. In nucleotides, the CDR3 is TGTGCCAGCAGTCGGAGGGGAGAGACCCAGTACTTC. This translates into CASSRRGETQYF. The chain recombines TRBV11-3 with TRBJ2-5; D perhaps matches TRBD2 (6 bases). Deletions cut 6 bases from V and 4 bases from J, with 9 bases between. The CDR3 runs 12 residues. Germline V gene sequence: CDR1 SGHNT, CDR2 YENEEA.

This clonotype was detected a few times. The rearrangement joins TRBV27 to TRBJ2-7; D is uncertain. The germline gives CDR1 MNHEY, CDR2 SMNVEV (reference sequence). The CDR3 is made up of 13 amino acids. Trimming removed 1 base at V and 6 bases at J, with 10 bases between. This CDR3 is CASSLLAKGEQYF. In DNA form, the CDR3 reads TGTGCCAGCAGTTTATTGGCCAAGGGCGAGCAGTACTTC.

Ten or more counts support this clonotype. The rearrangement joins TRBV20-1 to TRBJ2-3; 9 nucleotides align to TRBD2. The germline V gene has CDR1 DFQATT and CDR2 SNEGSKA (reference sequence). This CDR3 is 16 amino acids long. J gave up 4 bases and V 0 bases, and 8 bases lay outside the gene matches. CDR3 coding DNA: TGCAGTGCTAGAGATTATCGCGGGGGGGCGGCAGATACGCAGTATTTT. Protein sequence: CSARDYRGGAADTQYF.

This clonotype was counted at least ten times. The chain joins TRBV6-1 to TRBJ2-2, with D perhaps TRBD1 (6 bases). V lost 6 bases and J lost 1, with 12 bases in between. Germline CDR1 is MNHNS and CDR2 is SASEGT. This CDR3 spans 15 amino acids. The CDR3 nucleotides read TGTGCCAGCAGACGGGACATTTGGAACACCGGGGAGCTGTTTTTT. Encoded protein: CASRRDIWNTGELFF.

This chain connects TRBV3-1 to TRBJ2-3; 9 bases match TRBD2. From germline, CDR1 is LGHDT and CDR2 YNNKEL (reference sequence). The CDR3 extends over 19 amino acids. V shed 1 base, J shed 3 bases, and the junction held 14 bases outside the gene matches. Here the CDR3 reads CASSQVIERRGGPTDTQYF. CDR3 DNA sequence: TGTGCCAGCAGCCAAGTAATAGAAAGGCGGGGGGGCCCGACAGATACGCAGTATTTT.

This clonotype was recorded at least ten times. J is TRBJ2-1 and V is TRBV10-3; D is unresolved. Germline CDR1 is ENHRY and CDR2 is SYGVKD. The V and J ends lost 2 bases and 0 bases respectively, with 5 bases between them. This CDR3 is 14 amino acids long. The CDR3 sequence is CAISEEGSYNEQFF. Written as DNA, the CDR3 is TGTGCCATCAGTGAGGAAGGCTCCTACAATGAGCAGTTCTTC.

This clonotype occurred a few times. The chain recombines TRBV15 with TRBJ2-7; no firm D call. Germline CDR1 reads LNHNV; CDR2 reads YYDKDF (reference sequence). Trimming left V 1 base short and J 5 bases short, with 9 bases between. The CDR3 is 13 amino acids. CDR3 sequence reads: CATSRAPANEQYF. The CDR3 nucleotides are TGTGCCACCAGCAGAGCTCCAGCAAACGAGCAGTACTTC.

The chain is built from TRBV10-2 and TRBJ2-1, with 14 bases that match TRBD2. This CDR3 contains 16 residues. Germline V CDR1 and CDR2: WSHSY, SAAADI. V dropped 0 bases and J dropped 9; count of bases not matched to a gene: 4. This CDR3 reads CASSESTSGRAPEQFF. CDR3 DNA sequence: TGCGCCAGCAGTGAGTCGACTAGCGGGAGGGCCCCTGAGCAGTTCTTC.

This clonotype was counted between two and nine times. This chain joins TRBV11-1 and TRBJ2-6, with a weak D call TRBD2 (5 bases). With 1 base removed from V and 0 bases from J, the gap between germline ends came to 19 bases. Germline CDR1 and CDR2: SGHAT and FQDESV (reference sequence). The CDR3 totals 20 residues. The CDR3 region is CASSLGPARTTSSGANVLTF. The CDR3 bases are TGTGCCAGCAGCTTAGGGCCGGCCAGAACAACTAGCTCTGGGGCCAACGTCCTGACTTTC.

The V call is TRBV20-1, the J call TRBJ1-6; D ambiguous. The CDR3 is 14 residues long. Trimming shortened V by 0 bases and J by 10 bases, and 13 bases separated the two germline ends. CDR1 is DFQATT, CDR2 SNEGSKA, per germline (reference sequence). This chain's CDR3 is CSAREDPRSSPLHF. As DNA, the CDR3 is TGCAGTGCTAGAGAGGACCCCCGAAGCTCACCCCTCCACTTT.

Regarding this clonotype: This may be a read error, as it is one base from a much larger clone. The chain joins TRBV2 to TRBJ1-5; TRBD1 agrees at 8 bases. The CDR3 sequence is 18 residues long. Germline V gene lookup returns CDR1 SNHLY and CDR2 FYNNEI. The CDR3, as DNA: TGTACCAGCAGTCCAGAAACAGGGGGAAGTTTTCGTAATCAGCCCCAGCATTTT. This sequence encodes CTSSPETGGSFRNQPQHF.

The CDR3 loop reads CSAALVHTGELFF. The CDR3, as DNA: TGCAGTGCTGCTCTAGTACACACCGGGGAGCTGTTTTTT. The chain combines TRBV20-1 with TRBJ2-2; D not resolved. Trimming left V 5 bases short and J 3 bases short, with 10 bases between. The germline CDR1 and CDR2 sequences are DFQATT and SNEGSKA (reference sequence). The CDR3 has 13 residues.

This clonotype was picked up many times. This sequence joins TRBV24-1 and TRBJ2-1; D might be TRBD1 (5 bases). Looked up from germline, CDR1 is KGHDR and CDR2 is SFDVKD. This CDR3 comprises 15 residues. Between the trimmed V and J ends, which lost 5 bases and 8 bases, there was a span of 18 bases. The CDR3 region is CATSAQGVSRDEQFF. The CDR3 DNA follows: TGTGCCACCAGTGCTCAAGGGGTGAGTCGGGATGAGCAGTTCTTC.

The V gene is TRBV3-1, the J gene TRBJ2-1; 8 bases line up with TRBD2. The CDR3 sequence is 16 residues long. In germline, CDR1 is LGHDT, CDR2 YNNKEL (reference sequence). The V segment lost 10 bases and the J segment 1 base; nucleotides outside the gene matches: 12. The CDR3 reads CATSLGRGDSYNEQFF. Here the CDR3 DNA reads TGTGCCACTTCCTTGGGGCGGGGGGATTCCTACAATGAGCAGTTCTTC.

V usage is TRBV29-1 and J usage is TRBJ2-5, with 12 bases lining up with TRBD2. Germline V gives CDR1 SQVTM, CDR2 ANQGSEA. The CDR3 has 13 residues. The junction had 2 bases not matched to a gene; V was cut back by 4 bases and J by 5 bases. The chain's CDR3 is CSVGLAGGETQYF. The CDR3 bases are TGCAGCGTTGGCCTAGCGGGAGGGGAGACCCAGTACTTC.

This clonotype has only a few counts. The J gene is TRBJ2-1, the V gene TRBV27; TRBD2 aligns across 13 bases. The germline CDR1 and CDR2 sequences are MNHEY and SMNVEV (reference sequence). After removal of 1 base from V and 6 bases from J, the junction contained 6 bases not matched to a gene. The CDR3 is 17 residues long. The CDR3 loop reads CASSLLPGLAGTNEQFF. In DNA, the CDR3 is TGTGCCAGCAGTTTATTACCGGGACTAGCGGGAACCAATGAGCAGTTCTTC.

This clonotype was seen only a few times. The chain joins TRBV20-1 to TRBJ2-5; 7 positions match TRBD2. The CDR3 runs 13 residues. The germline CDR1 and CDR2 sequences are DFQATT and SNEGSKA (reference sequence). The trim removed 6 bases at V and 7 bases at J, leaving 11 bases unmatched. CDR3 sequence reads: CSAPPLSGGTQYF. The CDR3 coding sequence is TGCAGTGCCCCCCCCCTTTCGGGGGGGACCCAGTACTTC.

V is TRBV3-1 and J is TRBJ2-3, with 8 bases matching TRBD2. The V segment lost 0 bases and the J segment 2 bases; nucleotides outside the gene matches: 7. This CDR3 is 17 amino acids long. Germline assignment: CDR1 LGHDT and CDR2 YNNKEL (reference sequence). The CDR3 region is CASSQDFSGEITDTQYF. Here the CDR3 DNA reads TGTGCCAGCAGCCAAGATTTTAGCGGGGAGATCACAGATACGCAGTATTTT.

This clonotype was detected many times. This chain uses TRBV18 with TRBJ2-1; possibly TRBD1 for D (6 bases). From germline, CDR1 is KGHSH and CDR2 LQKENI. This CDR3 has 15 residues. Trimming took off 0 bases at V and 5 bases at J, with 11 bases between the two ends. This CDR3 reads CASSPPLGADNEQFF. For the CDR3, the DNA is TGTGCCAGCTCACCACCTCTGGGGGCGGACAATGAGCAGTTCTTC.

This clonotype was recorded at least ten times. The chain uses TRBV7-3 and TRBJ2-1, with 8 bases aligning to TRBD2. The CDR3 consists of 15 residues. V lost 3 bases and J lost 6; bases outside the gene matches: 7. CDR1 SGHTA and CDR2 FQGTGA come from the germline V gene. In DNA form, the CDR3 reads TGTGCCAGCAGCTTCCGGGGGGGCCCTGGCAATGAGCAGTTCTTC. This gives the protein CASSFRGGPGNEQFF.

The DNA for the CDR3 is TGTGCCAGTAGATTGTCTCAGGCCCACGAGCAGTACTTC. This encodes CASRLSQAHEQYF. The chain recombines TRBV19 with TRBJ2-7; D call uncertain. The CDR3 is 13 residues long. Germline assignment: CDR1 LNHDA and CDR2 SQIVND (reference sequence). V was clipped by 6 bases and J by 5 bases, with 14 bases between them.

This clonotype was counted between two and nine times. V gene TRBV15 combines with J gene TRBJ2-3, with D perhaps assigned TRBD1 or TRBD2 (6 bases each). With 7 bases removed from V and 0 bases from J, the gap between germline ends came to 23 bases. The CDR3 spans 18 residues. Germline-derived CDR1 and CDR2 are LNHNV and YYDKDF (reference sequence). CDR3 loop: CATTPGEGFSGSTDTQYF. The CDR3 coding sequence is TGTGCCACCACCCCAGGGGAAGGCTTTAGCGGTAGCACAGATACGCAGTATTTT.